This is a list of T cell receptor beta chains from one sample in a study of blood T cell repertoires in COVID-19. Assay used: immunoSEQ multiplex PCR; TCRdb lists only in-frame clones, some missing. The sample holds a few hundred thousand clones, roughly 89% seen once. Sequencing was done on a sample of peripheral blood. These receptor sequences come from a woman aged 35 to 49 who had recovered from COVID-19. Each CDR3 is given with its conserved first and last residue. A D gene is named only where the DNA matches it firmly. Part of the rows lack a size; the others show once, few, many or a class for expanded clones.

clone_size: -; j_call: TRBJ2-7; v_call: TRBV6-2/TRBV6-3; d_call: -; cdr3_aa: CASSRQPVSYEQYF; cdr3_nt: TGTGCCAGCAGTCGACAGCCTGTCTCCTACGAGCAGTACTTC
clone_size: -; j_call: TRBJ1-1; v_call: TRBV2; d_call: -; cdr3_aa: CASSGLRQPEAFF; cdr3_nt: TGTGCCAGCAGTGGTCTGAGACAGCCTGAAGCTTTCTTT
clone_size: once; j_call: TRBJ1-1; v_call: TRBV3-1/TRBV3-2; d_call: -; cdr3_aa: CASSRTANTEAFF; cdr3_nt: TGTGCCAGCAGCCGTACAGCGAACACTGAAGCTTTCTTT
clone_size: -; j_call: TRBJ2-7; v_call: TRBV5-5; d_call: TRBD1; cdr3_aa: CASSSGRPGTAYEQYF; cdr3_nt: TGTGCCAGCAGCTCGGGCCGCCCGGGGACAGCCTACGAGCAGTACTTC
clone_size: -; j_call: TRBJ2-3; v_call: TRBV15; d_call: -; cdr3_aa: CATSRDTSTDTQYF; cdr3_nt: TGTGCCACCAGCAGGGACACTAGCACAGATACGCAGTATTTT
clone_size: -; j_call: TRBJ1-1; v_call: TRBV18; d_call: TRBD1; cdr3_aa: CASSGQGIGTEAFF; cdr3_nt: TGTGCCAGCTCAGGACAGGGGATCGGCACTGAAGCTTTCTTT
clone_size: few; j_call: TRBJ2-5; v_call: TRBV7-8; d_call: -; cdr3_aa: CASSHRVLETQYF; cdr3_nt: TGTGCCAGCAGCCACAGGGTTTTGGAGACCCAGTACTTC
clone_size: -; j_call: TRBJ2-3; v_call: TRBV19; d_call: TRBD2; cdr3_aa: CASSPSGGSTDTQYF; cdr3_nt: TGTGCCAGTAGTCCCAGCGGGGGGAGCACAGATACGCAGTATTTT
clone_size: -; j_call: TRBJ2-3; v_call: TRBV18; d_call: TRBD1; cdr3_aa: CASAIQGFSTDTQYF; cdr3_nt: TGTGCCAGCGCCATACAGGGGTTTTCCACAGATACGCAGTATTTT
clone_size: -; j_call: TRBJ2-5; v_call: TRBV7-6; d_call: TRBD2; cdr3_aa: CASSLFERGGGAGETQYF; cdr3_nt: TGTGCCAGCAGCTTATTCGAGCGCGGCGGGGGGGCCGGGGAGACCCAGTACTTC
clone_size: -; j_call: TRBJ2-4; v_call: TRBV28; d_call: -; cdr3_aa: CASRPSLTSLGIQYF; cdr3_nt: TGTGCCAGCAGGCCCTCCCTAACTAGTCTAGGCATTCAGTACTTC
clone_size: -; j_call: TRBJ1-2; v_call: TRBV3-1/TRBV3-2; d_call: -; cdr3_aa: CASSQTVPRGYGYTF; cdr3_nt: TGTGCCAGCAGCCAGACGGTACCCAGGGGCTATGGCTACACCTTC
clone_size: -; j_call: TRBJ2-1; v_call: TRBV28; d_call: -; cdr3_aa: CASSAAGFVEQFF; cdr3_nt: TGTGCCAGCAGTGCGGCAGGGTTTGTTGAGCAGTTCTTC
clone_size: -; j_call: TRBJ1-5; v_call: TRBV6-1; d_call: TRBD1; cdr3_aa: CASSATGGRNRQPQHF; cdr3_nt: TGTGCCAGCAGTGCCACAGGGGGGAGGAACCGCCAGCCCCAGCATTTT
clone_size: few; j_call: TRBJ1-2; v_call: TRBV7-9; d_call: -; cdr3_aa: CASSLGANYGYTF; cdr3_nt: TGTGCCAGCAGCTTGGGAGCGAACTATGGCTACACCTTC
clone_size: -; j_call: TRBJ1-1; v_call: TRBV30; d_call: -; cdr3_aa: CAWSEGGWNTEAFF; cdr3_nt: TGTGCCTGGAGTGAAGGGGGTTGGAACACTGAAGCTTTCTTT
clone_size: -; j_call: TRBJ1-4; v_call: TRBV2; d_call: TRBD1; cdr3_aa: CASRRGGPNEKLFF; cdr3_nt: TGTGCCAGCAGGCGAGGGGGCCCTAATGAAAAACTGTTTTTT
clone_size: few; j_call: TRBJ2-7; v_call: TRBV19; d_call: TRBD2; cdr3_aa: CASSKSLETSGGLYF; cdr3_nt: TGTGCCAGTAGTAAGTCCCTGGAGACTAGCGGGGGTCTATACTTC
clone_size: many; j_call: TRBJ2-5; v_call: TRBV19; d_call: -; cdr3_aa: CASSIGQQETQYF; cdr3_nt: TGTGCCAGTAGTATTGGGCAGCAAGAGACCCAGTACTTC
clone_size: -; j_call: TRBJ1-5; v_call: TRBV5-6; d_call: TRBD1; cdr3_aa: CASSLGGRQGGRPQHF; cdr3_nt: TGTGCCAGCAGCTTGGGAGGGCGGCAGGGGGGCCGGCCCCAGCATTTT
clone_size: once; j_call: TRBJ2-1; v_call: TRBV28; d_call: -; cdr3_aa: CASSLVNEQFF; cdr3_nt: TGTGCCAGCAGCCTAGTTAATGAGCAGTTCTTC
clone_size: -; j_call: TRBJ2-5; v_call: TRBV7-9; d_call: TRBD2; cdr3_aa: CASIPPGLAGGRDETQYF; cdr3_nt: TGTGCCAGCATACCCCCAGGACTAGCGGGGGGTCGGGATGAGACCCAGTACTTC
clone_size: -; j_call: TRBJ1-4; v_call: TRBV7-9; d_call: -; cdr3_aa: CASSLGAPTGEKLFF; cdr3_nt: TGTGCCAGCAGCCTAGGGGCCCCAACGGGGGAAAAACTGTTTTTT
clone_size: -; j_call: TRBJ1-2; v_call: TRBV5-4; d_call: -; cdr3_aa: CASSLQGQRGYTF; cdr3_nt: TGTGCCAGCAGCTTGCAGGGGCAGAGGGGCTACACCTTC
clone_size: many; j_call: TRBJ2-2; v_call: TRBV6-5; d_call: TRBD1; cdr3_aa: CASWPLGQSTGELFF; cdr3_nt: TGTGCCAGCTGGCCCTTGGGACAGTCCACCGGGGAGCTGTTTTTT
clone_size: -; j_call: TRBJ1-5; v_call: TRBV28; d_call: TRBD1; cdr3_aa: CASSLVGTGDNQPQHF; cdr3_nt: TGTGCCAGCAGTTTAGTCGGGACAGGGGACAATCAGCCCCAGCATTTT
clone_size: -; j_call: TRBJ2-1; v_call: TRBV19; d_call: -; cdr3_aa: CASGRGEQFF; cdr3_nt: TGTGCCAGTGGGAGAGGTGAGCAGTTCTTC
clone_size: -; j_call: TRBJ2-1; v_call: TRBV30; d_call: -; cdr3_aa: CAWRASYNEQFF; cdr3_nt: TGTGCCTGGAGGGCCAGCTACAATGAGCAGTTCTTC
clone_size: -; j_call: TRBJ2-7; v_call: TRBV20-1; d_call: -; cdr3_aa: CSAIPYNEQYF; cdr3_nt: TGCAGTGCCATACCCTATAACGAGCAGTACTTC
clone_size: -; j_call: TRBJ1-6; v_call: TRBV13; d_call: TRBD1; cdr3_aa: CASSFRTGGYSPLHF; cdr3_nt: TGTGCCAGCAGCTTCAGGACAGGGGGATATTCACCCCTCCACTTT
clone_size: -; j_call: TRBJ1-5; v_call: TRBV24-1; d_call: -; cdr3_aa: CATSDSRYNQPQHF; cdr3_nt: TGTGCCACCAGTGATTCGCGATACAATCAGCCCCAGCATTTT
clone_size: -; j_call: TRBJ1-6; v_call: TRBV10-2; d_call: -; cdr3_aa: CASSERLSSYNSPLHF; cdr3_nt: TGCGCCAGCAGTGAGCGGTTAAGCTCCTATAATTCACCCCTCCACTTT
clone_size: -; j_call: TRBJ2-1; v_call: TRBV6-5; d_call: TRBD2; cdr3_aa: CASSFGGGAYNEQFF; cdr3_nt: TGTGCCAGCAGTTTCGGCGGGGGGGCTTACAATGAGCAGTTCTTC
clone_size: -; j_call: TRBJ1-2; v_call: TRBV5-1; d_call: TRBD1; cdr3_aa: CASSLRTGDGYTF; cdr3_nt: TGCGCCAGCAGCCTACGGACAGGGGATGGCTACACCTTC
clone_size: -; j_call: TRBJ1-5; v_call: TRBV12-3/TRBV12-4; d_call: -; cdr3_aa: CASKDRSNQPQHF; cdr3_nt: TGTGCCAGTAAGGACAGAAGCAATCAGCCCCAGCATTTT
clone_size: -; j_call: TRBJ2-3; v_call: TRBV15; d_call: -; cdr3_aa: CATSRDLSADTQYF; cdr3_nt: TGTGCCACCAGCAGAGATTTAAGCGCAGATACGCAGTATTTT
clone_size: -; j_call: TRBJ2-7; v_call: TRBV3-1/TRBV3-2; d_call: -; cdr3_aa: CASSRGNEQYF; cdr3_nt: TGTGCCAGCAGTCGGGGAAACGAGCAGTACTTC
clone_size: -; j_call: TRBJ2-1; v_call: TRBV5-5; d_call: -; cdr3_aa: CASSPQAGEQFF; cdr3_nt: TGTGCCAGCAGCCCCCAGGCAGGCGAGCAGTTCTTC
clone_size: -; j_call: TRBJ1-1; v_call: TRBV12-3/TRBV12-4; d_call: -; cdr3_aa: CASSFSGSAEAFF; cdr3_nt: TGTGCCAGCAGTTTTTCGGGGAGCGCTGAAGCTTTCTTT
clone_size: -; j_call: TRBJ2-2; v_call: TRBV5-1; d_call: -; cdr3_aa: CASSLDPTNTGELFF; cdr3_nt: TGCGCCAGCAGCTTGGATCCTACGAACACCGGGGAGCTGTTTTTT
clone_size: -; j_call: TRBJ2-5; v_call: TRBV4-2; d_call: TRBD1; cdr3_aa: CASSQGTGSGETQYF; cdr3_nt: TGTGCCAGCAGCCAAGGGACAGGGTCAGGGGAGACCCAGTACTTC
clone_size: -; j_call: TRBJ1-6; v_call: TRBV11-3; d_call: -; cdr3_aa: CASSLGARWGESPLHF; cdr3_nt: TGTGCCAGCAGCTTAGGGGCCCGTTGGGGCGAGTCACCCCTCCACTTT
clone_size: -; j_call: TRBJ2-3; v_call: TRBV5-4; d_call: TRBD2; cdr3_aa: CASSPWRGVHTDTQYF; cdr3_nt: TGTGCCAGCAGCCCTTGGCGGGGGGTCCACACAGATACGCAGTATTTT